Included here is one TCR beta chain sequence, with context. Its target is not known. CDR3 length: 17 amino acids. In germline, CDR1 is MNHEY, CDR2 SVGEGT. The V end lost 3 bases, the J end lost 1 base, and 16 bases lay between the germline ends. Other autoimmune disease, uncontrolled infection, pregnancy and lactation led to exclusion. Clinicians made diagnoses from clinical symptoms, serum thyroxine, TRAb, thyroid ultrasound and orbital computed tomography. This sample was taken from a study of Graves' ophthalmopathy and Graves' hyperthyroidism. Findings and limits, study-wide: Most expanded clonotypes in thyroid above 0.001 frequency also showed up in blood.

TCR beta CDR3 regions were amplified from RNA transcripts. First-round RT-PCR used HTBI primers; second-round multiplex PCR followed. Each CDR3 protein gets one entry after TCRdb re-called the multiplex PCR reads with MiXCR. The table records about 210,000 distinct CDR3 sequences, around 28% of them present only once. The V call is TRBV6-2 or TRBV6-3, the J call TRBJ1-5; D remains ambiguous. The sequencing input was peripheral blood. The receptor's source is a man aged 50 to 59 with Graves' ophthalmopathy. In nucleotides, the CDR3 is TGTGCCAGCAGTTATTCGGGTATGGCACAGAGCAATCAGCCCCAGCATTTT. Protein product: CASSYSGMAQSNQPQHF.